These 22 T cell receptor beta chains came from one sample sequenced in a study of blood T cell repertoires in COVID-19. Sequenced by immunoSEQ multiplex PCR; TCRdb stores in-frame clones only, minus some. The sample lists tens of thousands of clones, under 95% seen once, with approximately 1.5% in the top ten. The sample comprised peripheral blood. The receptors originated from a man aged 50-60 years with acute or convalescent COVID-19.

The chain has TRBV11-3 and TRBJ2-2; a possible D gene is TRBD1 (5 bases). The V end lost 5 bases, the J end lost 4 bases, and 14 bases lay between the germline ends. CDR3 length: 15 amino acids. Germline V gene data show CDR1 as SGHNT and CDR2 as YENEEA. The chain's CDR3 is CASSPSIDSTGELFF. The DNA of the CDR3 is TGTGCCAGCAGCCCCTCCATCGACAGCACCGGGGAGCTGTTTTTT.

This clone was recorded only once. This sequence joins TRBV5-1 and TRBJ2-3, with TRBD2 matching 9 bases. The CDR3 has 15 residues. Trimming took 0 bases from V and 8 from J; bases not matched to a gene: 7. Germline V gives CDR1 SGHRS, CDR2 YFSETQ. Here the CDR3 reads CASSLGGSGSPTQYF. The CDR3 DNA is TGCGCCAGCAGCTTGGGGGGTAGCGGGAGTCCTACGCAGTATTTT.

This chain links TRBV5-6 with TRBJ1-2; 8 bases are shared with TRBD1. The CDR3 is made up of 13 amino acids. Germline values: CDR1 SGHDT, CDR2 YYEEEE. V was pared by 7 bases and J by 4 bases, with 6 bases of the junction left unmatched. The CDR3 here is CASVGQGGYGYTF. The CDR3 bases are TGTGCCAGCGTTGGACAGGGCGGCTATGGCTACACCTTC.

This chain connects TRBV6-5 to TRBJ2-7, with a possible D match to TRBD1 (5 bases). Germline V gene lookup returns CDR1 MNHEY and CDR2 SVGAGI. The length of the CDR3 is 13 residues. V lost 10 bases and J lost 4, with 17 bases in between. The CDR3, as DNA: TGTGCCAATCTGGGGCCCTCGAATTACGAGCAGTACTTC. Residues: CANLGPSNYEQYF.

The rearrangement links TRBV6-2 or TRBV6-3 to TRBJ2-3; D is perhaps TRBD1 (6 bases). Germline CDR1 and CDR2: MNHEY and SVGEGT. Trimming took 5 bases from V and 8 from J, leaving 11 bases between them. This CDR3 region has 12 residues. The DNA for the CDR3 is TGTGCCAGCAGTCCACAGGGTCGTACGCAGTATTTT. Its translation is CASSPQGRTQYF.

The chain links TRBV3-1 (or the pseudogene TRBV3-2) to TRBJ2-1; TRBD2 aligns across 10 bases. V trimming: 3 bases; J trimming: 5 bases; junction bases outside the gene matches: 7. The germline CDR1 and CDR2 sequences are LGHDT and YNNKEL (reference sequence). The CDR3 is 16 amino acids. In nucleotides, the CDR3 is TGTGCCAGCAGCCAGGCCTTAGCGGGAGGCCACAATGAGCAGTTCTTC. Encoded protein: CASSQALAGGHNEQFF.

The chain links TRBV19 to TRBJ2-3; 11 nucleotides line up with TRBD2. V was clipped by 5 bases and J by 2 bases; unmatched bases: 9. The CDR3 length is 17 residues. CDR1 and CDR2 from the germline V gene are LNHDA and SQIVND (reference sequence). The CDR3 reads CASSPRSSGGNTDTQYF. For the CDR3, the DNA is TGTGCCAGTAGTCCCCGTTCTAGCGGGGGGAACACAGATACGCAGTATTTT. The full variable domain, its missing parts supplied by reference TRBV19 and TRBJ2-3, is DGGITQSPKYLFRKEGQNVTLSCEQNLNHDAMYWYRQDPGQGLRLIYYSQIVNDFQKGDIAEGYSVSREKKESFPLTVTSAQKNPTAFYLCASSPRSSGGNTDTQYFGPGTRLTVL.

The rearrangement links TRBV28 to TRBJ1-3; D gene uncertain. The ends were cut back, 2 bases at V and 0 bases at J, with 11 bases in the middle. Germline lookup yields CDR1 MDHEN and CDR2 SYDVKM. The CDR3 is 16 residues long. CDR3 coding DNA: TGTGCCAGCAGTTTAGGGCTAACCTTCTCTGGAAACACCATATATTTT. Translating it yields CASSLGLTFSGNTIYF.

CDR3: CASTSSGDTGELFF. In DNA form, the CDR3 reads TGTGCCAGTACCTCTAGCGGGGACACCGGGGAGCTGTTTTTT. The chain joins TRBV19 to TRBJ2-2; TRBD2 aligns across 9 bases. Germline values: CDR1 LNHDA, CDR2 SQIVND (reference sequence). The CDR3 length is 14 residues. V shed 7 bases and J 3 bases; nucleotides not matched to a gene: 3.

This rearrangement joins TRBV11-2 to TRBJ2-3, with 8 nucleotides matching TRBD2. Per the germline V gene, CDR1 is SGHAT and CDR2 is FQNNGV. This CDR3 region has 17 residues. V gave up 4 bases and J gave up 0 bases; unmatched junction bases: 9. The CDR3 region has the DNA TGTGCCAGCAGCTCTAGAGAGCGGGGGCCGAGCACAGATACGCAGTATTTT. Amino acid sequence: CASSSRERGPSTDTQYF.

The V gene is TRBV29-1, the J gene TRBJ1-2; TRBD1 aligns across 7 bases. CDR1 SQVTM and CDR2 ANQGSEA come from the germline V gene. The CDR3 is 11 amino acids. The junction had 5 bases not matched to a gene; V was cut back by 5 bases and J by 8 bases. The CDR3 loop is CSVLTGDGYTF. The DNA for the CDR3 is TGCAGCGTTCTAACAGGGGACGGCTACACCTTC.

The chain carries TRBV9 and TRBJ2-2; 11 nucleotides line up with TRBD1. Germline values: CDR1 SGDLS, CDR2 YYNGEE. This CDR3 spans 17 amino acids. Trimming at V came to 0 bases and at J to 6 bases, leaving 7 bases not matched to a gene. In DNA, the CDR3 is TGTGCCAGCAGCGTAGGGTGGGGACAGGGGGTCCCCGGGGAGCTGTTTTTT. Translating gives CASSVGWGQGVPGELFF.

The chain is built from TRBV4-1 and TRBJ1-2; D is possibly TRBD1 (5 bases). The germline V and J ends were trimmed by 1 base and 5 bases, with 14 bases remaining between them. The germline V gene has CDR1 MGHRA and CDR2 YSYEKL. The CDR3 is made up of 15 amino acids. CDR3 DNA sequence: TGCGCCAGCAGCCAAGGTGGCAGGGCGACTTATGGCTACACCTTC. It yields the protein CASSQGGRATYGYTF.

CDR3 loop: CASSPPGQATNEKLFF. The DNA of the CDR3 is TGTGCCAGCTCACCACCGGGACAAGCAACTAATGAAAAACTGTTTTTT. This sequence joins TRBV18 and TRBJ1-4, with D perhaps TRBD1 (6 bases). Per the germline V gene, CDR1 is KGHSH and CDR2 is LQKENI. The germline V and J ends were trimmed by 0 bases and 0 bases, with 8 bases remaining between them. This CDR3 is built from 16 residues.

This chain links TRBV18 with TRBJ1-6; TRBD1 agrees at 8 bases. Germline V CDR1 and CDR2: KGHSH, LQKENI. The CDR3 consists of 15 residues. The V gene end was trimmed by 3 bases and the J gene end by 10 bases; junction bases not matched to a gene: 8. CDR3 sequence (DNA): TGTGCCAGCTCACCTGGACAGGGAGTGGAGTCACCCCTCCACTTT. Amino acids: CASSPGQGVESPLHF.

CDR3 in DNA: TGTGCCAGCAGCCGTCGGGAATCGGGGGGGTCGTACGAGCAGTACTTC. Its protein product is CASSRRESGGSYEQYF. The chain couples TRBV7-2 to TRBJ2-7; 8 nucleotides line up with TRBD2. CDR1 SGHTA and CDR2 FQGNSA come from the germline V gene. This CDR3 is built from 16 residues. The V and J ends lost 5 bases and 4 bases, in that order; junction bases with no gene match: 13.

V and J are TRBV5-1 and TRBJ2-1; 14 bases match TRBD2. The CDR3 is 15 residues long. Germline assignment: CDR1 SGHRS and CDR2 YFSETQ. With V trimmed by 4 bases and J by 7 bases, 4 bases remained unmatched. CDR3 loop: CASSPGLAGGNEQFF. Written as DNA, the CDR3 is TGCGCCAGCAGCCCCGGACTAGCGGGAGGAAATGAGCAGTTCTTC. Using reference TRBV5-1 and TRBJ2-1 for the parts outside the CDR3, the full variable domain is KAGVTQTPRYLIKTRGQQVTLSCSPISGHRSVSWYQQTPGQGLQFLFEYFSETQRNKGNFPGRFSGRQFSNSRSEMNVSTLELGDSALYLCASSPGLAGGNEQFFGPGTRLTVL.

The rearrangement uses TRBV20-1 and TRBJ2-1; 7 nucleotides agree with TRBD1. V was pared by 3 bases and J by 5 bases, with 7 bases of the junction left unmatched. The CDR3 sequence is 14 residues long. Germline V gene data show CDR1 as DFQATT and CDR2 as SNEGSKA (reference sequence). The CDR3 DNA reads TGCAGTGCTAGTCTTCGCAGGGGGAACAATGAGCAGTTCTTC. It codes for CSASLRRGNNEQFF.

V usage is TRBV28 and J usage is TRBJ1-2; D gene unclear. The CDR3 extends over 13 amino acids. From germline, CDR1 is MDHEN and CDR2 SYDVKM. The germline V and J ends were trimmed by 6 bases and 3 bases, with 11 bases remaining between them. For the CDR3, the DNA is TGTGCCAGCAGAATAGACAATCACTATGGCTACACCTTC. Translating it yields CASRIDNHYGYTF.

This clone was recorded a few times. The chain is built from TRBV29-1 and TRBJ2-7; possibly TRBD1 for D (6 bases). Germline V gene sequence: CDR1 SQVTM, CDR2 ANQGSEA. This CDR3 has 12 amino acids. The V gene lost 7 bases and the J gene lost 4 bases, with 14 bases spanning the gap. CDR3 bases: TGCAGCGCAAACAGGGATTCGTACGAGCAGTACGTC. Its protein is CSANRDSYEQYV.

The V gene is TRBV27, the J gene TRBJ1-2; a weak D match, TRBD1 (6 bases). In germline, CDR1 is MNHEY, CDR2 SMNVEV (reference sequence). V was clipped by 2 bases and J by 7 bases, with 20 bases between them. The CDR3 length is 16 residues. CDR3 sequence reads: CASSLKGDRPAGGYTF. CDR3 coding DNA: TGTGCCAGCAGTTTAAAGGGAGACAGGCCCGCCGGTGGCTACACCTTC.

Here the CDR3 DNA reads TGTGCCAGCAGCCGAATTCCCCGGCTAGACCAGCAGTATTTT. This gives the protein CASSRIPRLDQQYF. The V gene is TRBV7-3, the J gene TRBJ2-3; no firm D call. V gave up 5 bases and J gave up 11 bases, with 20 bases separating them. This CDR3 comprises 14 residues. Germline V CDR1 and CDR2: SGHTA, FQGTGA. The variable domain in full, with the rest retrieved from reference TRBV7-3 and TRBJ2-3, is GAGVSQTPSNKVTEKGKYVELRCDPISGHTALYWYRQSLGQGPEFLIYFQGTGAADDSGLPNDRFFAVRPEGSVSTLKIQRTERGDSAVYLCASSRIPRLDQQYFGPGTRLTVL.